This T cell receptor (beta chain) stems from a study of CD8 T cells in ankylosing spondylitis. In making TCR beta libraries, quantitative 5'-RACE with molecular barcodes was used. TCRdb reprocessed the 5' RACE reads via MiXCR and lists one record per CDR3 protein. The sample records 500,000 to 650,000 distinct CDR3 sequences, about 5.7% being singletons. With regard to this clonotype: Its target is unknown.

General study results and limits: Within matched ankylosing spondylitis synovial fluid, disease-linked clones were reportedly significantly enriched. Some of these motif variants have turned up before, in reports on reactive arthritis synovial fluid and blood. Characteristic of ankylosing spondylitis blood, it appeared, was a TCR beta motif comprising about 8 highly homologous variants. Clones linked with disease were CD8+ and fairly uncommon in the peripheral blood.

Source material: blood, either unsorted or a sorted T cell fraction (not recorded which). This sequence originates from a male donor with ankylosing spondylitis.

The CDR3 region has the DNA TGTGCCAGCAGCGCCCTTGGGACTAGCGGGATTGAGCAGTTCTTC. Amino acids: CASSALGTSGIEQFF. The chain recombines TRBV9 with TRBJ2-1; 13 bases align to TRBD2. This CDR3 region has 15 residues. From germline, CDR1 is SGDLS and CDR2 YYNGEE. The trim removed 3 bases at V and 9 bases at J, leaving 6 bases unmatched.